The rows below give T cell receptor beta chains drawn from one sample of a study of shared clonotypes between healthy human individuals. Measured with immunoSEQ multiplex PCR; TCRdb has only the in-frame clones, and not every one. This table has some 2,500,000 clones, 80% to 95% appearing once. The sample was naive CD4+ T cells from PBMCs. Every receptor here comes from a man younger than 35 in good health. Some clones in this sample may be carry-over from other donors' samples. The CDR3 runs from the conserved cysteine through the conserved F or W. A D gene is named only where the DNA matches it firmly. Expanded clones are given a class, and other clones once, few, many or no size at all.

>NA|NA|TRBJ1-5|TRBV29-1
CSALGGWDQPQHF
TGCAGCGCACTGGGGGGGTGGGATCAGCCCCAGCATTTT
>NA|TRBD1|TRBJ2-3|TRBV5-1
CASSSAPGTGVDTDTQYF
TGCGCCAGCAGCTCTGCCCCCGGGACAGGGGTGGACACAGATACGCAGTATTTT
>once|NA|TRBJ2-7|TRBV9
CASSVAGDSPYEQYF
TGTGCCAGCAGCGTAGCTGGAGACTCGCCCTACGAGCAGTACTTC
>NA|TRBD1|TRBJ2-4|TRBV7-8
CASSLRAEGAWNIQYF
TGTGCCAGCAGCCTCCGCGCAGAGGGGGCGTGGAACATTCAGTACTTC
>NA|TRBD1|TRBJ1-1|TRBV4-2
CASSLRDRANTEAFF
TGTGCCAGCAGCCTCCGGGACAGGGCGAACACTGAAGCTTTCTTT
>NA|TRBD2|TRBJ2-2|TRBV7-2
CASRLTSGPNTGELFF
TGTGCCAGCAGGTTAACTAGCGGACCGAACACCGGGGAGCTGTTTTTT
>NA|NA|TRBJ1-4|TRBV11-3
CASSRGEQANEKLFF
TGTGCCAGCAGCCGAGGGGAACAGGCAAATGAAAAACTGTTTTTT
>NA|NA|TRBJ1-5|TRBV7-2
CASSLDEGNPQHF
TGTGCCAGCAGCTTAGATGAGGGGAATCCCCAGCATTTT
>NA|NA|TRBJ2-2|TRBV11-2
CASSFPPRGANTGELFF
TGTGCCAGCAGCTTCCCCCCTCGGGGCGCGAACACCGGGGAGCTGTTTTTT
>NA|NA|TRBJ1-3|TRBV19
CASSIRRSSGNTIYF
TGTGCCAGTAGTATAAGGAGGAGCTCTGGAAACACCATATATTTT
>NA|NA|TRBJ2-1|TRBV7-9
CASSLWTAADEQFF
TGTGCCAGCAGCTTATGGACAGCCGCGGATGAGCAGTTCTTC
>NA|TRBD2|TRBJ2-3|TRBV10-3
CAISVLAGAGDTQYF
TGTGCCATCAGCGTCCTAGCGGGGGCCGGCGATACGCAGTATTTT
>NA|NA|TRBJ2-7|TRBV5-1
CASSPTGTQGAYEQYF
TGCGCCAGCAGCCCAACCGGGACTCAGGGGGCCTACGAGCAGTACTTC
>NA|NA|TRBJ2-7|TRBV9
CASSDETAAGQYF
TGTGCCAGCAGCGACGAGACAGCGGCCGGGCAGTACTTC
>NA|NA|TRBJ2-3|TRBV14
CASSQDLLASLTDTQYF
TGTGCCAGCAGCCAAGATCTGTTGGCTTCACTCACAGATACGCAGTATTTT
>NA|NA|TRBJ2-1|TRBV9
CASSVVGAGYNEQFF
TGTGCCAGCAGCGTAGTTGGGGCGGGTTACAATGAGCAGTTCTTC
>NA|TRBD2|TRBJ2-1|TRBV6-5
CASSYRYGGGRNEQFF
TGTGCCAGCAGTTACCGATACGGGGGAGGGCGGAATGAGCAGTTCTTC
>NA|TRBD1|TRBJ1-1|TRBV19
CASSSIGGTADTEAFF
TGTGCCAGTAGCAGTATCGGGGGGACAGCGGACACTGAAGCTTTCTTT
>NA|NA|TRBJ2-1|TRBV5-1
CASSLAKGEQFF
TGCGCCAGCAGCTTGGCCAAGGGTGAGCAGTTCTTC
>NA|TRBD1|TRBJ2-7|TRBV6-5
CASSYLPGQSSYEQYF
TGTGCCAGCAGTTACTTACCGGGACAGAGCTCCTACGAGCAGTACTTC
>NA|NA|TRBJ2-7|TRBV7-2
CASSADRGGFHEQYF
TGTGCCAGCAGCGCCGACAGGGGAGGGTTCCACGAGCAGTACTTC
>NA|NA|TRBJ2-4|TRBV5-1
CASSLGQIDKNIQYF
TGCGCCAGCAGCTTGGGACAGATTGACAAAAACATTCAGTACTTC
>NA|NA|TRBJ2-3|TRBV5-1
CASSLEAEGADTQYF
TGCGCCAGCAGCTTGGAGGCAGAGGGGGCAGATACGCAGTATTTT
>NA|NA|TRBJ1-1|TRBV5-1
CASQTTENTEAFF
TGCGCCAGCCAAACGACCGAGAACACTGAAGCTTTCTTT
>NA|TRBD2|TRBJ2-7|TRBV7-3
CASSATRTSEEQYF
TGTGCCAGCAGCGCAACACGGACTAGCGAGGAGCAGTACTTC
>NA|NA|TRBJ1-1|TRBV9
CASSVGQLGTEAFF
TGTGCCAGCAGCGTAGGCCAGTTGGGGACTGAAGCTTTCTTT
>NA|NA|TRBJ1-5|TRBV28
CASSLTRAWGGNQPQHF
TGTGCCAGCAGTTTAACGCGTGCATGGGGTGGGAATCAGCCCCAGCATTTT
>NA|TRBD1|TRBJ1-5|TRBV6-5
CASSPRTGWNQPQHF
TGTGCCAGCAGCCCACGGACAGGGTGGAATCAGCCCCAGCATTTT
>NA|NA|TRBJ1-1|TRBV5-1
CASSLGLREPAFF
TGCGCCAGCAGCTTGGGGTTGCGGGAACCAGCTTTCTTT
>NA|NA|TRBJ1-2|TRBV7-3
CASSPDRNYGYTF
TGTGCCAGCAGCCCGGACAGAAACTATGGCTACACCTTC
>NA|NA|TRBJ1-1|TRBV5-4
CASSSPGQGYTEAFF
TGTGCCAGCAGCTCCCCGGGACAAGGTTACACTGAAGCTTTCTTT
>NA|NA|TRBJ2-1|TRBV6-5
CASGSYNEQFF
TGTGCCAGTGGCTCCTACAATGAGCAGTTCTTC
>NA|TRBD1|TRBJ2-3|TRBV5-6
CASSPRGQSTDTQYF
TGTGCCAGCAGCCCCAGGGGACAGAGCACAGATACGCAGTATTTT
>NA|TRBD1|TRBJ2-2|TRBV7-2
CASSSGQGAAGELFF
TGTGCCAGCAGCTCGGGACAGGGTGCCGCCGGGGAGCTGTTTTTT
>NA|NA|TRBJ2-1|TRBV6-1
CASSQGGQNEQFF
TGTGCCAGCAGCCAGGGGGGACAGAATGAGCAGTTCTTC
>NA|NA|TRBJ2-5|TRBV6-5
CASSFQGGAETQYF
TGTGCCAGCAGTTTCCAGGGGGGGGCAGAGACCCAGTACTTC
>NA|NA|TRBJ1-1|TRBV27
CASRSTGGDTEAFF
TGTGCCAGCAGGAGTACAGGAGGGGACACTGAAGCTTTCTTT
>NA|NA|TRBJ2-5|TRBV5-1
CASSSFSGAEETQYF
TGCGCCAGCAGCTCGTTTTCAGGGGCAGAAGAGACCCAGTACTTC
>NA|NA|TRBJ2-7|TRBV5-1
CASTLRAGNYEQYF
TGCGCCAGCACCCTTAGGGCGGGAAACTACGAGCAGTACTTC
>NA|NA|TRBJ2-7|TRBV7-2
CASSPGGGGSYEQYF
TGTGCCAGCAGCCCAGGGGGAGGGGGCAGCTACGAGCAGTACTTC
>NA|TRBD1|TRBJ2-5|TRBV29-1
CSVVPQGAWETQYF
TGCAGCGTTGTTCCCCAGGGGGCGTGGGAGACCCAGTACTTC
>NA|NA|TRBJ2-1|TRBV19
CASSIGWDNEQFF
TGTGCCAGTAGTATAGGATGGGACAATGAGCAGTTCTTC
>NA|NA|TRBJ1-6|TRBV7-9
CASSWRQDPSSPLHF
TGTGCCAGCAGCTGGAGACAGGATCCCTCCTCACCCCTCCACTTT
>NA|TRBD1|TRBJ2-7|TRBV27
CASSPSGQGMVGIFYEQYF
TGTGCCAGCAGTCCCTCCGGACAGGGTATGGTAGGGATTTTTTACGAGCAGTACTTC
>NA|NA|TRBJ2-6|TRBV5-6
CASSPLFAGANVLTF
TGTGCCAGCAGCCCTCTATTTGCGGGGGCCAACGTCCTGACTTTC
>NA|NA|TRBJ2-5|TRBV19
CASSLGQTQYF
TGTGCCAGTAGTCTCGGCCAGACCCAGTACTTC